These T cell receptor beta chains were read from a single sample in a study of blood T cell repertoires in COVID-19. Profiled with immunoSEQ multiplex PCR; TCRdb holds only in-frame clones, not every one. This table has around 700,000 clones, 85% to 90% appearing once. Sequences were obtained from peripheral blood. The receptors here all came from a woman younger than 30 with acute or convalescent COVID-19. Each CDR3 is given with its conserved first and last residue. The order of the fields is clone size, J gene, D gene, V gene, CDR3 protein, CDR3 DNA. The D gene is left open where the match is weak. Size values are once, few and many counts, or a class for expanded clones, and some rows have none.

size: .; J: TRBJ2-7; D: .; V: TRBV9; CDR3: CASSRQRPYEQYF; DNA: TGTGCCAGCAGTCGACAAAGGCCCTACGAGCAGTACTTC
size: .; J: TRBJ1-1; D: .; V: TRBV12-5; CDR3: CASVRGGTEAFF; DNA: TGTGCTAGTGTACGAGGAGGCACTGAAGCTTTCTTT
size: .; J: TRBJ2-7; D: TRBD1; V: TRBV15; CDR3: CATSPSKPGGSYEQYF; DNA: TGTGCCACCAGTCCTAGCAAACCAGGGGGTAGCTACGAGCAGTACTTC
size: .; J: TRBJ1-2; D: TRBD1; V: TRBV3-1/TRBV3-2; CDR3: CASSQPTGPNYGYTF; DNA: TGTGCCAGCAGCCAACCGACAGGGCCAAACTATGGCTACACCTTC
size: .; J: TRBJ2-2; D: TRBD1; V: TRBV7-7; CDR3: CASSPTPGQGQTGELFF; DNA: TGTGCCAGCAGCCCTACGCCGGGACAGGGACAGACCGGGGAGCTGTTTTTT
size: once; J: TRBJ1-4; D: .; V: TRBV6-2/TRBV6-3; CDR3: CASSSPGTEGEKLFF; DNA: TGTGCCAGCAGTTCTCCCGGGACGGAGGGGGAAAAACTGTTTTTT
size: .; J: TRBJ2-1; D: .; V: TRBV6-2/TRBV6-3; CDR3: CASSPGTSAGNEQFF; DNA: TGTGCCAGCAGTCCCGGGACTTCCGCGGGGAATGAGCAGTTCTTC
size: .; J: TRBJ1-2; D: TRBD1; V: TRBV6-5; CDR3: CATDRGPYGYTF; DNA: TGTGCCACCGACAGGGGGCCCTATGGCTACACCTTC
size: .; J: TRBJ1-1; D: .; V: TRBV5-1; CDR3: CASSSYAPLSEAFF; DNA: TGCGCCAGCAGCTCCTACGCGCCGCTCTCTGAAGCTTTCTTT
size: .; J: TRBJ1-5; D: .; V: TRBV4-1; CDR3: CASSLNPFLGAQPQHF; DNA: TGCGCCAGCAGCCTCAACCCGTTTTTGGGAGCCCAGCCCCAGCATTTT
size: few; J: TRBJ1-1; D: .; V: TRBV19; CDR3: CASSRRTGGRDTEAFF; DNA: TGTGCCAGTAGTAGGAGGACGGGGGGAAGGGACACTGAAGCTTTCTTT
size: .; J: TRBJ1-2; D: .; V: TRBV28; CDR3: CATTDTYYGYTF; DNA: TGTGCCACCACCGACACCTACTATGGCTACACCTTC
size: .; J: TRBJ2-4; D: .; V: TRBV2; CDR3: CASRRSEENIQYF; DNA: TGTGCCAGCAGAAGATCCGAGGAAAACATTCAGTACTTC